This T cell receptor (beta chain) emerged from a study of T cells expressing NK-cell markers. With the 5' RACE reads reprocessed, TCRdb shows one record per CDR3 protein and no DNA. Its listing shows over 250,000 distinct CDR3 sequences. The germline V gene encodes CDR1 DFQATT and CDR2 SNEGSKA (reference sequence). This CDR3 spans 14 amino acids. The sequence derives from a woman aged 18 to 75 in good health. The sequencing input was blood T cells: a sorted CD56 or NKG2C T cell subset, CD4+ or CD8+ T cells, or bulk PBMC T cells (not recorded which). The chain combines TRBV20-1 with TRBJ2-2; the D call from TCRdb, TRBD2, cannot be confirmed without DNA. The CDR3 loop reads CSAHPGRASGELFF.